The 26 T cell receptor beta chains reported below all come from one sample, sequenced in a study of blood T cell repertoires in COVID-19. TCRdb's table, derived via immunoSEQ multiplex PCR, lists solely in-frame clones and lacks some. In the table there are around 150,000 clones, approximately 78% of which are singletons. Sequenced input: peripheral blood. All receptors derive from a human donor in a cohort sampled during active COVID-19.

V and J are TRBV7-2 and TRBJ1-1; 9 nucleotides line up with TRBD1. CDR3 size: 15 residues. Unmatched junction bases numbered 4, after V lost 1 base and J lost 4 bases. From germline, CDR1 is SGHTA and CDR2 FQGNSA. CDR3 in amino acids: CASSLDRGLGTEAFF. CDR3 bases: TGTGCCAGCAGCTTAGACAGGGGGCTTGGCACTGAAGCTTTCTTT.

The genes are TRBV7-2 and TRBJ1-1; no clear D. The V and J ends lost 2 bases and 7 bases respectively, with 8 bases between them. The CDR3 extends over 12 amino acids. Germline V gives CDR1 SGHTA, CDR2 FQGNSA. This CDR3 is CASSLSQVEAFF. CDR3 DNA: TGTGCCAGCAGCTTATCCCAGGTTGAAGCTTTCTTT.

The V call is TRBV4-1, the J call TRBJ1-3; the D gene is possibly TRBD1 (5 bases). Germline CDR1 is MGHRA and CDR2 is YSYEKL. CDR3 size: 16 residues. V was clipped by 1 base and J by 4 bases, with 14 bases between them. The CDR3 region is CASSQGMRGQGNTIYF. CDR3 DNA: TGCGCCAGCAGCCAAGGGATGCGGGGCCAGGGAAACACCATATATTTT.

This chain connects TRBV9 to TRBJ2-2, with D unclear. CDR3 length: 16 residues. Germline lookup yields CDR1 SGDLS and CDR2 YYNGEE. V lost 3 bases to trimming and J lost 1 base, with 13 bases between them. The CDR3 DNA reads TGTGCCAGCAGCGCCCCAAGGCGGAGGAACACCGGGGAGCTGTTTTTT. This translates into CASSAPRRRNTGELFF.

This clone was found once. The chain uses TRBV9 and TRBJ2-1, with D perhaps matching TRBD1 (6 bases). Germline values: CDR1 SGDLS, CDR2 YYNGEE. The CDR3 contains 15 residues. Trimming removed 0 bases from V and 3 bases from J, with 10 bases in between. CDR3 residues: CASSVGQGSYNEQFF. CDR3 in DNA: TGTGCCAGCAGCGTAGGTCAGGGGAGCTACAATGAGCAGTTCTTC.

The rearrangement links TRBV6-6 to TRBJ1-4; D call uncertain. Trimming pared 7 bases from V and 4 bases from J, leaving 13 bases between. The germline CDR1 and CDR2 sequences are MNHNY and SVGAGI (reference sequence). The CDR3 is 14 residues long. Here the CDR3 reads CASKKVADNEKLFF. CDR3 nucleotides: TGTGCCAGCAAAAAAGTGGCAGATAATGAAAAACTGTTTTTT.

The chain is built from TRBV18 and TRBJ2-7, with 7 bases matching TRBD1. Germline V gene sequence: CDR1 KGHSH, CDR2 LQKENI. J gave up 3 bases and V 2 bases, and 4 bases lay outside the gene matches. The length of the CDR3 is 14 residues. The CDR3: CASSPDREHYEQYF. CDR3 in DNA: TGTGCCAGCTCACCAGACAGGGAACACTACGAGCAGTACTTC.

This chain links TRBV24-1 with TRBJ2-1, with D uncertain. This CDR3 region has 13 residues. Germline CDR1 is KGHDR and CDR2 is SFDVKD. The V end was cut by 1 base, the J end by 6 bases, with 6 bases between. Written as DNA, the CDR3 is TGTGCCACCAGTGATTTTCAGTCCAATGAGCAGTTCTTC. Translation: CATSDFQSNEQFF.

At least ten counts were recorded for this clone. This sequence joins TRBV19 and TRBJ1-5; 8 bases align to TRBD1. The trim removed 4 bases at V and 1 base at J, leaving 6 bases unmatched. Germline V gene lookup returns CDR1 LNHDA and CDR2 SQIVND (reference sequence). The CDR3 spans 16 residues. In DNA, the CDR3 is TGTGCCAGTAGTAGACTTACAGGGGGAAGCAATCAGCCCCAGCATTTT. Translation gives CASSRLTGGSNQPQHF.

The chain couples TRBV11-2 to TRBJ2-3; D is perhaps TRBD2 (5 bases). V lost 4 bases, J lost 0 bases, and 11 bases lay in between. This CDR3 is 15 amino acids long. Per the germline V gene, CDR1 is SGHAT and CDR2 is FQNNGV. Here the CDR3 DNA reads TGTGCCAGCAGCTCCACTAGGTCAAGCACAGATACGCAGTATTTT. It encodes CASSSTRSSTDTQYF. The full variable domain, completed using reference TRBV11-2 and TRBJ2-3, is EAGVAQSPRYKIIEKRQSVAFWCNPISGHATLYWYQQILGQGPKLLIQFQNNGVVDDSQLPKDRFSAERLKGVDSTLKIQPAKLEDSAVYLCASSSTRSSTDTQYFGPGTRLTVL.

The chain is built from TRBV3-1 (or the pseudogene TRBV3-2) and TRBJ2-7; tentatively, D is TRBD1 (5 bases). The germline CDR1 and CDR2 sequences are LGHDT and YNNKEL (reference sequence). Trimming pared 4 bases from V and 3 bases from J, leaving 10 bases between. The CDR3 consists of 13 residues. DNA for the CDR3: TGTGCCAGCAGCCCGCCAGGGTTCTACGAGCAGTACTTC. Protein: CASSPPGFYEQYF.

In DNA, the CDR3 is TGCGCCAGCAGCTTGGAAGGCGGATATAACTATGGCTACACCTTC. Encoded protein: CASSLEGGYNYGYTF. The chain couples TRBV5-1 to TRBJ1-2; D is ambiguous. Germline values: CDR1 SGHRS, CDR2 YFSETQ. This CDR3 has 15 residues. V was shortened by 0 bases and J by 1 base, with 10 bases between the two germline ends.

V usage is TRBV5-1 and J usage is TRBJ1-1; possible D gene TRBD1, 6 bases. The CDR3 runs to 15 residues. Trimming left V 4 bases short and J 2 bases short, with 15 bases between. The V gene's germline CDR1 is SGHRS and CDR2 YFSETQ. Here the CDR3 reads CASSPTGTPNTEAFF. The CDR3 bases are TGCGCCAGCAGCCCAACCGGGACACCTAACACTGAAGCTTTCTTT.

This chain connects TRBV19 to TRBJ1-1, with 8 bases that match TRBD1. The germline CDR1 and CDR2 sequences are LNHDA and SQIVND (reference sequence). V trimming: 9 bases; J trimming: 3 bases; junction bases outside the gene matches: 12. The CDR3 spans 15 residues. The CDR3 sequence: CASYRGGLGDTEAFF. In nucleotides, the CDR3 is TGTGCCAGCTACAGGGGGGGGCTCGGGGACACTGAAGCTTTCTTT.

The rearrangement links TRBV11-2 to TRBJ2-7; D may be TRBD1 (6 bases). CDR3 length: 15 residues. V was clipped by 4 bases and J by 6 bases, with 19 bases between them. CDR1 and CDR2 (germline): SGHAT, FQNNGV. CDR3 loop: CASSSGASQRGEQYF. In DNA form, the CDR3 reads TGTGCCAGCAGCTCAGGGGCTAGTCAGAGGGGCGAGCAGTACTTC.

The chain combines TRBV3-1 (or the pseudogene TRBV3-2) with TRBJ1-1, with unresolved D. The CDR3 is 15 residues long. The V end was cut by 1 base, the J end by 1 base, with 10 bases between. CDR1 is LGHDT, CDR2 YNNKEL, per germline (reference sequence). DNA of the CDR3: TGTGCCAGCAGCCAAGTGGCAGCGGGGAACACTGAAGCTTTCTTT. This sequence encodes CASSQVAAGNTEAFF.

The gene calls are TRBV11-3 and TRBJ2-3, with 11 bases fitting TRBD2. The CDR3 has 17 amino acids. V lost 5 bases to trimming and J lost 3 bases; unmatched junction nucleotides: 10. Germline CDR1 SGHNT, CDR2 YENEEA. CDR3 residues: CASSKGATSGGTDTQYF. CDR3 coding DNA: TGTGCCAGCAGCAAGGGGGCTACTAGCGGGGGAACAGATACGCAGTATTTT.

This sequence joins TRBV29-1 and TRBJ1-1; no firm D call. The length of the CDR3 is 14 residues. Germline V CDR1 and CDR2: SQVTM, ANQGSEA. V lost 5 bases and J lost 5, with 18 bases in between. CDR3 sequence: CSVHPGGRRTEAFF. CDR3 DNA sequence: TGCAGCGTTCACCCCGGTGGGCGGAGGACTGAAGCTTTCTTT.

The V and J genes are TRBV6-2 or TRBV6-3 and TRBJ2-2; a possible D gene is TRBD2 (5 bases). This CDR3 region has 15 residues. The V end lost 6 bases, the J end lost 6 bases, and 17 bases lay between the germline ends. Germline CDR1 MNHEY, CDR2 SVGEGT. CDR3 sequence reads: CASSLEARTPGELFF. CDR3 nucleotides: TGTGCCAGCAGCTTGGAGGCCAGGACTCCCGGGGAGCTGTTTTTT.

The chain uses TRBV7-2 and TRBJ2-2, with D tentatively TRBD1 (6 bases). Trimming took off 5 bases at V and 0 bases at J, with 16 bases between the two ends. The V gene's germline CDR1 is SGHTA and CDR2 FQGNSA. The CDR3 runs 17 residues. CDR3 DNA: TGTGCCAGCAGCCCAGGGACACCCGGAACGAACACCGGGGAGCTGTTTTTT. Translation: CASSPGTPGTNTGELFF. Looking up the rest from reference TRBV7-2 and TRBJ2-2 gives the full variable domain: GAGVSQSPSNKVTEKGKDVELRCDPISGHTALYWYRQSLGQGLEFLIYFQGNSAPDKSGLPSDRFSAERTGGSVSTLTIQRTQQEDSAVYLCASSPGTPGTNTGELFFGEGSRLTVL.

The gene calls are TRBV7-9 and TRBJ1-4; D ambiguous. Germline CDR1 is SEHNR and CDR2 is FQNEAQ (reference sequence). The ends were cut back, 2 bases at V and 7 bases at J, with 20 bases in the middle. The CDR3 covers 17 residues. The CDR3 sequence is CASSLFPPRETGEKLFF. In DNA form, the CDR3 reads TGTGCCAGCAGCTTATTTCCGCCAAGGGAGACTGGTGAAAAACTGTTTTTT. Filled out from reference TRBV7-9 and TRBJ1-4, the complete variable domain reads DTGVSQNPRHKITKRGQNVTFRCDPISEHNRLYWYRQTLGQGPEFLTYFQNEAQLEKSRLLSDRFSAERPKGSFSTLEIQRTEQGDSAMYLCASSLFPPRETGEKLFFGSGTQLSVL.

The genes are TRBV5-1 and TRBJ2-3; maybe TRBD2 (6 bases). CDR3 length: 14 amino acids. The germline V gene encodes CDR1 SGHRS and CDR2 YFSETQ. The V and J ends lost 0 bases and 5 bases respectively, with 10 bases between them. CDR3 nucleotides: TGCGCCAGCAGCTTGGCGGGAGTTGGAGATACGCAGTATTTT. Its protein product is CASSLAGVGDTQYF. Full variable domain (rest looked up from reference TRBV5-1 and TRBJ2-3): KAGVTQTPRYLIKTRGQQVTLSCSPISGHRSVSWYQQTPGQGLQFLFEYFSETQRNKGNFPGRFSGRQFSNSRSEMNVSTLELGDSALYLCASSLAGVGDTQYFGPGTRLTVL.

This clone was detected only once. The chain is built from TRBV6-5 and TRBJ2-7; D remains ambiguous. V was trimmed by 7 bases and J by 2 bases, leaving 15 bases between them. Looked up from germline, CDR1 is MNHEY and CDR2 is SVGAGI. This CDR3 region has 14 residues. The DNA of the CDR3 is TGTGCCAGCAAACCAACCCGAGGAGCCTACGAGCAGTACTTC. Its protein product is CASKPTRGAYEQYF.

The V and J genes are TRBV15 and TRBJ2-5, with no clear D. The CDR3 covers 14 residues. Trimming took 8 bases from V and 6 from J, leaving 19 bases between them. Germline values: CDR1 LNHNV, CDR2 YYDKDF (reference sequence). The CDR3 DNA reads TGTGCCACCGCCCTGGTTGGCTTGGCACAGACCCAGTACTTC. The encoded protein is CATALVGLAQTQYF. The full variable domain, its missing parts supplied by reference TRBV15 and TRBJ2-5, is DAMVIQNPRYQVTQFGKPVTLSCSQTLNHNVMYWYQQKSSQAPKLLFHYYDKDFNNEADTPDNFQSRRPNTSFCFLDIRSPGLGDTAMYLCATALVGLAQTQYFGPGTRLLVL.

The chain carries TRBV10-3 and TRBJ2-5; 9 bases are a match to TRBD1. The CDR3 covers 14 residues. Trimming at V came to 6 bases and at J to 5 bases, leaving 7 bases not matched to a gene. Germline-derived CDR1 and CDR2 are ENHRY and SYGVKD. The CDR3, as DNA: TGTGCCATCAGCCCGACAGGGGGGGTTGAGACCCAGTACTTC. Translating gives CAISPTGGVETQYF.

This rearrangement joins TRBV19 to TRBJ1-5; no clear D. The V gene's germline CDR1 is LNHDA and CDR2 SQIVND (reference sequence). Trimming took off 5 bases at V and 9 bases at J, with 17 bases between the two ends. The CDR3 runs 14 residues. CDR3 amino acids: CASSRNREPAPQHF. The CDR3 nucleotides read TGTGCCAGTAGTCGAAACCGGGAGCCAGCGCCCCAGCATTTT.